The rows below give T cell receptor beta chains drawn from one sample of a study of blood T cell repertoires in COVID-19. TCRdb's copy holds only in-frame clones and misses some; the assay was immunoSEQ multiplex PCR. Counted here are fewer than 250,000 clones, approximately 80% occurring once; the ten biggest clones make up about 10%. The sequenced sample was peripheral blood. Receptor source: a woman over 75 with acute or convalescent COVID-19. Each CDR3 is given with its conserved first and last residue. The order of the fields is clone size, CDR3 length, J gene, D gene, V gene, CDR3 DNA, CDR3 protein. The D gene is left open where the match is weak. Some rows mark clone size as missing; the rest say once, few, many or name a class of expanded clone.

>-|16|TRBJ2-2|-|TRBV5-6
TGTGCCAGCAGCTGGGGACATAATTCGAACACCGGGGAGCTGTTTTTT
CASSWGHNSNTGELFF
>once|17|TRBJ2-7|TRBD2|TRBV9
TGTGCCAGCAGCGTAGGGTTGCTAGCGGGAGGAACGTACGAGCAGTACTTC
CASSVGLLAGGTYEQYF
>-|14|TRBJ2-7|-|TRBV7-9
TGTGCCAGCCGGGAAAGTACGTGGTCATACGAGCAGTACTTC
CASRESTWSYEQYF
>-|18|TRBJ2-6|-|TRBV9
TGTGCCAGCAGCGTAGCTCAGGGGAGGGCTTCTGGGGCCAACGTCCTGACTTTC
CASSVAQGRASGANVLTF
>-|15|TRBJ2-1|TRBD2|TRBV30
TGTGCCTGGTGCAAAGAGAGCGGGAACTCCCATGAGCAGTTCTTC
CAWCKESGNSHEQFF
>-|16|TRBJ2-7|-|TRBV21-1
TGTGCCAGCAGCGGGGACAGGGTTCTGAGCTCCTACGAGCAGTACTTC
CASSGDRVLSSYEQYF
>few|15|TRBJ1-6|-|TRBV7-9
TGTGCCAGCAGCTTAGGGGCGGGAGTTAATTCACCCCTCCACTTT
CASSLGAGVNSPLHF
>-|14|TRBJ1-2|-|TRBV3-1/TRBV3-2
TGTGCCAGCAGCCAAGTGCCCAGGGGCGATGGCTACACCTTC
CASSQVPRGDGYTF
>-|15|TRBJ2-1|TRBD2|TRBV6-1
TGTGCCAGCAGTGAAGCGCAGCGGGGGAGGTCTGAGCAGTTCTTC
CASSEAQRGRSEQFF
>-|17|TRBJ2-2|TRBD1|TRBV18
TGTGCCAGCTCACCGCTGACAGGGGGCCAGGGCACCGGGGAGCTGTTTTTT
CASSPLTGGQGTGELFF
>-|16|TRBJ2-3|TRBD2|TRBV6-2/TRBV6-3
TGTGCCAGCAGTTACTCCGGCGGGGGGGCCACAGATACGCAGTATTTT
CASSYSGGGATDTQYF
>-|16|TRBJ2-5|TRBD2|TRBV7-3
TGTGCCAGCAGCCCCCGGGGGGGGAGCAACCCGGAGACCCAGTACTTC
CASSPRGGSNPETQYF
>once|15|TRBJ1-1|TRBD1|TRBV19
TGTGCCAGTAGTCCAGTTGGACAGGGTGGAACTGAAGCTTTCTTT
CASSPVGQGGTEAFF
>-|18|TRBJ2-7|TRBD2|TRBV11-2
TGTGCCAGCAGCTTAGGGCCCACTAGCGGGAGGTCTTCGAACGAGCAGTACTTC
CASSLGPTSGRSSNEQYF
>-|15|TRBJ2-3|TRBD2|TRBV10-3
TGTGCCATCAGTGAAAGCGGGGGGAACACAGATACGCAGTATTTT
CAISESGGNTDTQYF
>-|15|TRBJ2-2|TRBD1|TRBV27
TGTGCCAGCAGTTTACAGGGGGACGTCGGCGGGGAGCTGTTTTTT
CASSLQGDVGGELFF
>-|12|TRBJ1-2|-|TRBV27
TGTGCCAGCAGTACCCAGGGTGATGGCTACACCTTC
CASSTQGDGYTF
>-|17|TRBJ2-2|TRBD1|TRBV7-6
TGTGCCAGCAGTCCTCAACCGGGACAGGCGAGCACCGGGGAGCTGTTTTTT
CASSPQPGQASTGELFF
>-|15|TRBJ1-4|-|TRBV30
TGTGCCTGGAGTGACGGACAGTATAGGGGTGAAAAACTGTTTTTT
CAWSDGQYRGEKLFF
>few|15|TRBJ2-7|TRBD2|TRBV28
TGTGCCAGCAGGGGGGGTCGGGAGGACCCCTACGAGCAGTACTTC
CASRGGREDPYEQYF
>-|16|TRBJ2-1|TRBD1|TRBV7-2
TGTGCCAGCAGCTTAGACTCCGGGACAGGGGGTTGGAATAGGTTCTTC
CASSLDSGTGGWNRFF
>-|13|TRBJ2-5|-|TRBV7-3
TGTGCCAGCAGCTTAAACCGGGGGGAGACCCAGTACTTC
CASSLNRGETQYF
>-|16|TRBJ2-2|-|TRBV5-8
TGTGCCAGCAGCTTAAGTTCGGGGTCAATCACCGGGGAGCTGTTTTTT
CASSLSSGSITGELFF
>-|19|TRBJ1-2|TRBD1|TRBV19
TGTGCCAGTAGTATATTCGGAGGGGGCTCTCGAGGAGCTAACTATGGCTACACCTTC
CASSIFGGGSRGANYGYTF
>-|15|TRBJ2-1|TRBD2|TRBV6-5
TGTGCCAGCAGTTTCGCGGGAGGAAAGGGGAATGAGCAGTTCTTC
CASSFAGGKGNEQFF
>-|16|TRBJ1-6|TRBD1|TRBV7-2
TGTGCCAGCAGCGCGAACAGGGGGCAGAGGGATTCACCCCTCCACTTT
CASSANRGQRDSPLHF
>-|14|TRBJ1-1|TRBD1|TRBV7-6
TGTGCCAGCAGCCCGACAGGGGCGAACACTGAAGCTTTCTTT
CASSPTGANTEAFF
>-|15|TRBJ1-1|TRBD1|TRBV14
TGTGCCAGCAGCCAGTTGACAGGGCTGAACACTGAAGCTTTCTTT
CASSQLTGLNTEAFF
>-|14|TRBJ2-2|TRBD1|TRBV10-3
TGTGCCATCAGGGGGACAGGGGAAACCGGGGAGCTGTTTTTT
CAIRGTGETGELFF
>-|14|TRBJ1-1|-|TRBV6-5
TGTGCCAGCAGTTACTCGGAGCCAAACACTGAAGCTTTCTTT
CASSYSEPNTEAFF
>-|15|TRBJ2-7|-|TRBV7-9
TGTGCCAGCAGCTTTTATGCGGGGAAGCCCTCCGAGCAGTACTTC
CASSFYAGKPSEQYF